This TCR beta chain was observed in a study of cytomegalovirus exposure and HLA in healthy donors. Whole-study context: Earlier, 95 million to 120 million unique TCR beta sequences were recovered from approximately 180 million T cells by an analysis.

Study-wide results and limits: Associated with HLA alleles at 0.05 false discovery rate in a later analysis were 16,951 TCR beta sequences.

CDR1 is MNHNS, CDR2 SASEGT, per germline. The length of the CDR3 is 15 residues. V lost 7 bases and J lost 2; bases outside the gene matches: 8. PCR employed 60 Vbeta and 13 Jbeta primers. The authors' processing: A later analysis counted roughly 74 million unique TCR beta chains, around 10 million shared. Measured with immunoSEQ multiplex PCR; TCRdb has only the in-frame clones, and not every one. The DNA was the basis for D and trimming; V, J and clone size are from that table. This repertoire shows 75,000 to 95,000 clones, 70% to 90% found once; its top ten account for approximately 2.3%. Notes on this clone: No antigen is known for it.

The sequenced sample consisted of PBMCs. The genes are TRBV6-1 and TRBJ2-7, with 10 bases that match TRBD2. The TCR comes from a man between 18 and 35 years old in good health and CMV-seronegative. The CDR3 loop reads CASTVTSGIPYEQYF. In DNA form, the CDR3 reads TGTGCCAGCACCGTAACTAGCGGGATACCCTACGAGCAGTACTTC.